These 27 T cell receptor beta chains share one sample of origin, sequenced in a study of regulatory T cells in long-lasting Graves disease (dated by TCRdb to the early 2020s). According to the study, the label for this sample's time point signals: newly diagnosed GD, antithyroid drugs for less than 3 months. For both TCR sequencing and RNA sequencing, RNA was extracted from PBMCs using TRIzol. Libraries came from multiplex PCR. The sequencing machine was an Illumina HiSeq 4000. iRepertoire HTBI primers and Arm-PCR amplification of CDR3 regions were used to construct TCR beta libraries. Using fastp trimming at Q25 and MiXCR clonotype assembly, TCRdb reanalyzed the public sequencing data and kept in-frame beta chains. For every CDR3 protein sequence, its rows merge into one entry that carries the most common genes and DNA. For this sample the table gives 370,000 or so distinct CDR3 sequences, of which 15% to 20% were detected only once. Clones ranked in the top ten supply roughly 21% of the sample.

The same data also went into a second study, on T cells in Graves' hyperthyroidism and ophthalmopathy.

The sequencing here drew on peripheral blood mononuclear cells (PBMCs), taken at new diagnosis, from a patient treated with antithyroid drugs. The receptors were gathered from a woman aged 18-29 years with Graves disease. Donor details come from another sample of the same person, matched by shared clones.

This clonotype occurred many times. The rearrangement links TRBV6-1 to TRBJ2-7; 7 bases are shared with TRBD1. In germline, CDR1 is MNHNS, CDR2 SASEGT. The CDR3 consists of 13 residues. V was clipped by 5 bases and J by 5 bases; unmatched bases: 6. CDR3 sequence reads: CASSRGDRDEQYF. The CDR3, as DNA: TGTGCCAGCAGTCGGGGAGACAGGGACGAGCAGTACTTC.

The sample holds a few counts of this clonotype. The chain recombines TRBV14 with TRBJ2-3; D may be TRBD1 (5 bases). Germline CDR1 is SGHDN and CDR2 is FVKESK. The CDR3 length is 14 residues. The V end lost 1 base, the J end lost 5 bases, and 10 bases lay between the germline ends. The CDR3 reads CASSQVRGGDTQYF. Here the CDR3 DNA reads TGTGCCAGCAGCCAAGTTAGGGGCGGAGATACGCAGTATTTT. Variable domain in full (rest from reference TRBV14 and TRBJ2-3): EAGVTQFPSHSVIEKGQTVTLRCDPISGHDNLYWYRRVMGKEIKFLLHFVKESKQDESGMPNNRFLAERTGGTYSTLKVQPAELEDSGVYFCASSQVRGGDTQYFGPGTRLTVL.

The table lists this clonotype with many counts. V gene TRBV12-3 or TRBV12-4 combines with J gene TRBJ2-1; 11 bases match TRBD2. This CDR3 region has 16 residues. V trimming: 6 bases; J trimming: 7 bases; junction bases outside the gene matches: 11. The CDR3 reads CASRGTSGGVRNEQFF. The CDR3 coding sequence is TGTGCCAGCAGGGGTACTAGCGGGGGAGTCAGGAATGAGCAGTTCTTC.

This clonotype showed up many times. This chain links TRBV11-2 with TRBJ2-3, with 7 bases aligning to TRBD2. Germline assignment: CDR1 SGHAT and CDR2 FQNNGV. The length of the CDR3 is 16 residues. J gave up 7 bases and V 4 bases, and 14 bases lay outside the gene matches. In DNA, the CDR3 is TGTGCCAGCAGCTCGGCCCCCAGCGGGGACCCGCATACGCAGTATTTT. Translating gives CASSSAPSGDPHTQYF. Using reference TRBV11-2 and TRBJ2-3 for the parts outside the CDR3, the full variable domain is EAGVAQSPRYKIIEKRQSVAFWCNPISGHATLYWYQQILGQGPKLLIQFQNNGVVDDSQLPKDRFSAERLKGVDSTLKIQPAKLEDSAVYLCASSSAPSGDPHTQYFGPGTRLTVL.

The table lists this clonotype with many counts. The rearrangement joins TRBV2 to TRBJ2-4; no firm D call. Trimming shortened V by 0 bases and J by 8 bases, and 2 bases separated the two germline ends. Germline V gene sequence: CDR1 SNHLY, CDR2 FYNNEI. The CDR3 has 11 amino acids. The CDR3: CASSEADIQYF. The CDR3 DNA sequence: TGTGCCAGCAGTGAAGCGGACATTCAGTACTTC.

This clonotype was detected ten times or more. The chain is built from TRBV6-1 and TRBJ2-7, with TRBD2 as a possible D gene (5 bases). Germline lookup yields CDR1 MNHNS and CDR2 SASEGT. The CDR3 covers 13 residues. Trimming took 2 bases from V and 2 from J, leaving 7 bases between them. This chain's CDR3 is CASSERGTYEQYF. The CDR3 nucleotides read TGTGCCAGCAGTGAACGGGGAACCTACGAGCAGTACTTC.

This clonotype occurred many times. V usage is TRBV12-3 or TRBV12-4 and J usage is TRBJ2-2; 7 nucleotides match TRBD1. This CDR3 has 13 amino acids. The junction had 5 bases not matched to a gene; V was cut back by 6 bases and J by 7 bases. CDR3 sequence (DNA): TGTGCCAGCAGGAACCAGGGGGTCGGGGAGCTGTTTTTT. It yields the protein CASRNQGVGELFF.

This clonotype was counted at least ten times. The rearrangement uses TRBV27 and TRBJ2-5; no definite D call. The CDR3 spans 14 residues. Germline-derived CDR1 and CDR2 are MNHEY and SMNVEV (reference sequence). Trimming stripped 2 bases from V and 5 bases from J, with 12 bases between. CDR3 nucleotides: TGTGCCAGCAGTTTAGGGGTAGGAAGGGAGACCCAGTACTTC. Residues: CASSLGVGRETQYF.

This chain links TRBV7-9 with TRBJ2-7; D is possibly TRBD2 (6 bases). Germline CDR1 and CDR2: SEHNR and FQNEAQ (reference sequence). V lost 1 base and J 12 bases, leaving 13 bases between the germline ends. There are 12 residues in the CDR3. The CDR3 sequence: CASSLEAGPAYF. DNA for the CDR3: TGTGCCAGCAGCTTAGAAGCGGGCCCAGCGTACTTC.

As for this clonotype: It may be a read error: a sequence one base away is much more abundant. This rearrangement joins TRBV6-5 to TRBJ2-7; 16 nucleotides line up with TRBD2. This CDR3 has 18 amino acids. Trimming removed 4 bases from V and 3 bases from J; junction bases left unmatched: 9. Germline V lookup: CDR1 MNHEY, CDR2 SVGAGI. The CDR3 nucleotides are TGTGCCAGCAGTTGCCTGGGACTAGCGGGAGGGCGCGTCTACGAGCAGTACTTC. Its protein is CASSCLGLAGGRVYEQYF.

This clonotype was detected only a few times. This rearrangement joins TRBV28 to TRBJ1-1; D remains unclear. V was trimmed by 5 bases and J by 0 bases, leaving 7 bases between them. CDR3 length: 13 residues. CDR1 and CDR2 from the germline V gene are MDHEN and SYDVKM. In DNA, the CDR3 is TGTGCCAGCAGTCAGGATATGAACACTGAAGCTTTCTTT. Translated: CASSQDMNTEAFF. Using reference TRBV28 and TRBJ1-1 for the parts outside the CDR3, the full variable domain is DVKVTQSSRYLVKRTGEKVFLECVQDMDHENMFWYRQDPGLGLRLIYFSYDVKMKEKGDIPEGYSVSREKKERFSLILESASTNQTSMYLCASSQDMNTEAFFGQGTRLTVV.

The rearrangement links TRBV5-6 to TRBJ1-2; D ambiguous. The germline gives CDR1 SGHDT, CDR2 YYEEEE. The CDR3 consists of 14 residues. The V end was cut by 4 bases, the J end by 0 bases, with 10 bases between. The CDR3 here is CASSPDGANYGYTF. CDR3 DNA sequence: TGTGCCAGCAGCCCGGACGGAGCTAACTATGGCTACACCTTC.

This clonotype appeared many times. CDR3 coding DNA: TGTGCCAGCAAGGGAGCGACAGCCCTCCACTACGAGCAGTACTTC. It encodes CASKGATALHYEQYF. The chain links TRBV6-1 to TRBJ2-7, with D perhaps assigned TRBD1 or TRBD2 (5 bases each). Trimming removed 7 bases at V and 3 bases at J, with 19 bases between. This CDR3 spans 15 amino acids. CDR1 and CDR2 from the germline V gene are MNHNS and SASEGT.

A few counts support this clonotype. The rearrangement links TRBV5-1 to TRBJ2-5, with TRBD1 matching 8 bases. V lost 4 bases and J lost 2; bases outside the gene matches: 7. The CDR3 spans 15 residues. Germline CDR1 is SGHRS and CDR2 is YFSETQ. The CDR3, as DNA: TGCGCCAGCAGCCCCCAAACAGGGGGGCAAGAGACCCAGTACTTC. Translation gives CASSPQTGGQETQYF.

This clonotype was counted ten times or more. This chain uses TRBV28 with TRBJ1-6, with D maybe TRBD1 (5 bases). The CDR3 contains 15 residues. With 6 bases removed from V and 7 bases from J, the gap between germline ends came to 16 bases. Germline V CDR1 and CDR2: MDHEN, SYDVKM. CDR3 in DNA: TGTGCCAGCAGCCTCTTGGGAGGGGAGAATTCACCCCTCCACTTT. Protein: CASSLLGGENSPLHF.

There are many counts of this clonotype. The rearrangement links TRBV6-1 to TRBJ2-7, with TRBD1 as a possible D gene (6 bases). Germline CDR1 is MNHNS and CDR2 is SASEGT. V was shortened by 7 bases and J by 5 bases, with 18 bases between the two germline ends. CDR3 length equals 14 residues. The CDR3 protein is CASNIQGSAHEQYF. CDR3 coding DNA: TGTGCCAGCAATATACAGGGTTCTGCCCACGAGCAGTACTTC.

Ten or more counts support this clonotype. At one boundary the junction diverges from the germline segment, which might be a read error. The chain uses TRBV5-1 and TRBJ2-7, with D perhaps matching TRBD1 (6 bases). The CDR3 covers 11 residues. From germline, CDR1 is SGHRS and CDR2 YFSETQ. The CDR3: CASSLGHGKYF. In DNA form, the CDR3 reads TGTGCCAGCAGCTTGGGACATGGAAAGTACTTC.

In this sample, this clonotype turned up many times. V gene TRBV29-1 combines with J gene TRBJ2-5; 9 bases fit TRBD2. Germline lookup yields CDR1 SQVTM and CDR2 ANQGSEA. The V gene end was trimmed by 7 bases and the J gene end by 5 bases; junction bases not matched to a gene: 20. CDR3 size: 17 residues. CDR3 residues: CSAGLVQGGRAAETQYF. The CDR3 DNA reads as TGCAGCGCCGGACTAGTTCAAGGCGGGAGGGCCGCGGAGACCCAGTACTTC. Filled out from reference TRBV29-1 and TRBJ2-5, the complete variable domain reads SAVISQKPSRDICQRGTSLTIQCQVDSQVTMMFWYRQQPGQSLTLIATANQGSEATYESGFVIDKFPISRPNLTFSTLTVSNMSPEDSSIYLCSAGLVQGGRAAETQYFGPGTRLLVL.

In this sample, this clonotype turned up many times. The chain carries TRBV20-1 and TRBJ2-1, with D unresolved. Trimming stripped 0 bases from V and 8 bases from J, with 14 bases between. Germline CDR1 is DFQATT and CDR2 is SNEGSKA (reference sequence). The CDR3 runs to 14 residues. CDR3 amino acids: CSARDTIRIYEQFF. For the CDR3, the DNA is TGCAGTGCTAGAGACACAATTCGGATATATGAGCAGTTCTTC.

In its sample, this clonotype was seen many times. This chain uses TRBV5-1 with TRBJ2-4; D may be TRBD1 (5 bases). This CDR3 is 13 amino acids long. V was trimmed by 0 bases and J by 9 bases, leaving 10 bases between them. The germline gives CDR1 SGHRS, CDR2 YFSETQ. The CDR3 bases are TGCGCCAGCAGCTTGGAAGGGGCAAGCATTCAGTACTTC. Translated: CASSLEGASIQYF.

There are a few counts of this clonotype. This chain connects TRBV5-1 to TRBJ1-2; D call uncertain. Deletions cut 4 bases from V and 8 bases from J, with 15 bases between. Germline V lookup: CDR1 SGHRS, CDR2 YFSETQ. The CDR3 consists of 13 residues. The CDR3 reads CASSPDMSGGYTF. The CDR3 DNA sequence: TGCGCCAGCAGCCCCGATATGTCCGGCGGCTACACCTTC.

This clonotype was seen ten or more times. This chain links TRBV30 with TRBJ2-7, with 8 bases identical to TRBD1. Germline V gene lookup returns CDR1 GTSNPN and CDR2 SVGIG (reference sequence). The CDR3 has 12 residues. The V and J ends lost 3 bases and 2 bases, in that order; junction bases with no gene match: 0. The CDR3 region is CAWRGQAYEQYF. The DNA of the CDR3 is TGTGCCTGGAGGGGACAGGCCTACGAGCAGTACTTC.

The rearrangement uses TRBV20-1 and TRBJ2-1; TRBD2 aligns across 13 bases. The germline CDR1 and CDR2 sequences are DFQATT and SNEGSKA (reference sequence). This CDR3 has 17 residues. J was trimmed by 8 bases and V by 5 bases; bases with no gene match: 15. This CDR3 reads CSAVSSTSGGPLDEQFF. CDR3 DNA sequence: TGCAGTGCTGTCTCCTCGACTAGCGGGGGGCCGTTGGATGAGCAGTTCTTC.

This clonotype was recorded at least ten times. The chain couples TRBV27 to TRBJ2-5; TRBD1 matches 7 bases. Germline CDR1 is MNHEY and CDR2 is SMNVEV (reference sequence). The junction had 11 bases not matched to a gene; V was cut back by 5 bases and J by 5 bases. This CDR3 has 15 residues. CDR3: CASSPTGQLSETQYF. CDR3 DNA sequence: TGTGCCAGCAGTCCCACGGGACAGCTTTCCGAGACCCAGTACTTC.

This clonotype was picked up many times. This sequence joins TRBV6-1 and TRBJ2-5; TRBD1 agrees at 8 bases. V lost 4 bases to trimming and J lost 1 base; unmatched junction nucleotides: 5. The CDR3 runs 15 residues. Germline V gene lookup returns CDR1 MNHNS and CDR2 SASEGT. The DNA of the CDR3 is TGTGCCAGCAGTGGGAGGACAGGGCCCCAAGAGACCCAGTACTTC. The encoded protein is CASSGRTGPQETQYF.

This clonotype was counted many times. The V gene is TRBV6-5, the J gene TRBJ1-6, with unresolved D. The V gene lost 2 bases and the J gene lost 12 bases, with 11 bases spanning the gap. Germline V gives CDR1 MNHEY, CDR2 SVGAGI. The CDR3 contains 13 residues. CDR3 sequence: CASSYGDLRPLHF. CDR3 DNA: TGTGCCAGCAGTTACGGCGACTTGAGACCCCTCCACTTT.

Ten or more counts support this clonotype. The genes are TRBV7-9 and TRBJ2-5; D ambiguous. CDR3 size: 12 residues. The V end was cut by 5 bases, the J end by 4 bases, with 8 bases between. Germline values: CDR1 SEHNR, CDR2 FQNEAQ (reference sequence). The CDR3 bases are TGTGCCAGCAGCGGTACGGGAGAGACCCAGTACTTC. It translates to CASSGTGETQYF.